A selection of T cell receptor beta chains follows, all from one sample in a study of early T cells in non-severe SARS-CoV-2 infection. One entry per CDR3 protein results from TCRdb running MiXCR on the 5' RACE reads. The table has around 61,000 distinct CDR3 sequences, around 12% seen once. Source material: whole blood. The receptors stem from an adult who was a healthcare worker with PCR-confirmed SARS-CoV-2 infection or an uninfected control (not recorded which). CDR3s include the opening cysteine and the closing phenylalanine or tryptophan. The order of the fields is V gene, J gene, CDR3 protein.

V gene: TRBV6-5
J gene: TRBJ2-7
CDR3 protein: CASTEGPTSPYEQYF

V gene: TRBV20-1
J gene: TRBJ2-5
CDR3 protein: CSARDDRQETQYF

V gene: TRBV19
J gene: TRBJ2-3
CDR3 protein: CASSMLAGRSTDTQYF

V gene: TRBV5-6
J gene: TRBJ2-1
CDR3 protein: CASSLATSGRVYNEQFF

V gene: TRBV3-1
J gene: TRBJ2-5
CDR3 protein: CASSQRGTGEETQYF

V gene: TRBV20-1
J gene: TRBJ2-3
CDR3 protein: CSADGQTTQYF

V gene: TRBV7-9
J gene: TRBJ1-5
CDR3 protein: CASSLAPGEPQHF

V gene: TRBV10-3
J gene: TRBJ2-7
CDR3 protein: CAISGRIDEQYF

V gene: TRBV11-2
J gene: TRBJ1-4
CDR3 protein: CASSLGDRDGEKLFF

V gene: TRBV7-8
J gene: TRBJ1-1
CDR3 protein: CASSSRDLNTEAFF

V gene: TRBV2
J gene: TRBJ1-5
CDR3 protein: CASRGGAAQPQHF

V gene: TRBV2
J gene: TRBJ2-5
CDR3 protein: CANRAGTSPTDGETQYF

V gene: TRBV5-4
J gene: TRBJ2-2
CDR3 protein: CASSLLGHTGELFF

V gene: TRBV20-1
J gene: TRBJ2-5
CDR3 protein: CSAGTGDLSGRAEETQYF

V gene: TRBV6-5
J gene: TRBJ1-1
CDR3 protein: CASSYGRDTEAFF

V gene: TRBV2
J gene: TRBJ1-6
CDR3 protein: CASLGAGNSPLHF

V gene: TRBV14
J gene: TRBJ2-3
CDR3 protein: CASSQGGTGRTDTQYF

V gene: TRBV28
J gene: TRBJ2-2
CDR3 protein: CASSLDRVYTGELFF

V gene: TRBV28
J gene: TRBJ1-6
CDR3 protein: CASSSTTDYNSPLHF

V gene: TRBV6-1
J gene: TRBJ2-1
CDR3 protein: CATQGNIYNEQFF

V gene: TRBV29-1
J gene: TRBJ1-2
CDR3 protein: CSVEGSGLNYGYTF

V gene: TRBV29-1
J gene: TRBJ2-4
CDR3 protein: CSVEDPRAKNIQYF

V gene: TRBV7-2
J gene: TRBJ1-2
CDR3 protein: CASSLDRAGYTF

V gene: TRBV6-1
J gene: TRBJ1-5
CDR3 protein: CASRQGYSNQPQHF

V gene: TRBV6-2/TRBV6-3
J gene: TRBJ2-7
CDR3 protein: CASRGTSKNPYF

V gene: TRBV7-2
J gene: TRBJ1-4
CDR3 protein: CASSLDRTSEKLFF

V gene: TRBV7-2
J gene: TRBJ1-4
CDR3 protein: CASSPGGPGNEKLFF

V gene: TRBV6-5
J gene: TRBJ2-3
CDR3 protein: CASSYRLADTQYF

V gene: TRBV20-1
J gene: TRBJ2-1
CDR3 protein: CSVSLGLEIYNEQFF

V gene: TRBV20-1
J gene: TRBJ2-7
CDR3 protein: CSAFGDTQGFSYEQYF

V gene: TRBV7-3
J gene: TRBJ1-5
CDR3 protein: CASSPTRGNQPQHF

V gene: TRBV9
J gene: TRBJ2-7
CDR3 protein: CASSPRDKDPYEQYF

V gene: TRBV5-1
J gene: TRBJ1-2
CDR3 protein: CASSFGQGVYGYTF

V gene: TRBV27
J gene: TRBJ1-5
CDR3 protein: CASSLAGAGTGVRQPQHF

V gene: TRBV5-4
J gene: TRBJ2-1
CDR3 protein: CASSLGQPNEQFF

V gene: TRBV5-5
J gene: TRBJ2-5
CDR3 protein: CASSFGLLQETQYF

V gene: TRBV4-2
J gene: TRBJ1-5
CDR3 protein: CASSQGTVSNQPQHF

V gene: TRBV29-1
J gene: TRBJ2-7
CDR3 protein: CSVEDSRGGYEQYF

V gene: TRBV5-5
J gene: TRBJ2-2
CDR3 protein: CASSLMGPTKNTGELFF

V gene: TRBV2
J gene: TRBJ2-1
CDR3 protein: CASSEGGLAVSEQFF

V gene: TRBV5-1
J gene: TRBJ2-1
CDR3 protein: CASSLRLAGRSSYNEQFF

V gene: TRBV11-2
J gene: TRBJ2-2
CDR3 protein: CASSLVWQRNTGELFF

V gene: TRBV7-6
J gene: TRBJ1-1
CDR3 protein: CASSLETGESWRNTEAFF

V gene: TRBV3-1
J gene: TRBJ2-1
CDR3 protein: CASSDSLNEQFF

V gene: TRBV15
J gene: TRBJ1-5
CDR3 protein: CATSRDYPDGPKGPQHF

V gene: TRBV4-1
J gene: TRBJ1-6
CDR3 protein: CASSHPSGSPLHF

V gene: TRBV29-1
J gene: TRBJ1-5
CDR3 protein: CSAGSTGIGQPQHF

V gene: TRBV4-2
J gene: TRBJ2-3
CDR3 protein: CASSQSNTQYF

V gene: TRBV2
J gene: TRBJ2-7
CDR3 protein: CASSEQGRVGEQYF

V gene: TRBV20-1
J gene: TRBJ2-2
CDR3 protein: CSARGRAGVNTGELFF

V gene: TRBV29-1
J gene: TRBJ1-2
CDR3 protein: CSVSQGAYGYTF

V gene: TRBV5-1
J gene: TRBJ2-2
CDR3 protein: CASSLGPVPPTGELFF

V gene: TRBV10-3
J gene: TRBJ2-5
CDR3 protein: CAIRPGTPPETQYF

V gene: TRBV10-2
J gene: TRBJ1-5
CDR3 protein: CASSAEGAPGQPQHF

V gene: TRBV29-1
J gene: TRBJ1-1
CDR3 protein: CSVEEGSRVTEAFF

V gene: TRBV3-1
J gene: TRBJ1-1
CDR3 protein: CVSSQEWTVNTEAFF

V gene: TRBV29-1
J gene: TRBJ1-1
CDR3 protein: CSVDRANTEAFF

V gene: TRBV28
J gene: TRBJ2-7
CDR3 protein: CASSRGMATYEQYF

V gene: TRBV5-1
J gene: TRBJ1-3
CDR3 protein: CASSQEVGNTIYF

V gene: TRBV3-2
J gene: TRBJ2-3
CDR3 protein: CASSQDPRTDTQYF